This T cell receptor beta chain was recorded in a study of T cell responses to AZD1222 COVID-19 vaccine. Study-wide results and caveats: Vaccine-associated CD4 TCRs spanned spike, dominant at 160-218 and 743-854.

Data came from immunoSEQ multiplex PCR; TCRdb stores just in-frame clones and leaves some out. The data show tens of thousands of clones, 88% seen once. Trimming removed 6 bases from V and 4 bases from J, with 13 bases in between. CDR3 size: 14 residues. Germline V gene lookup returns CDR1 LGHDT and CDR2 YNNKEL (reference sequence). Note on this clone: The antigen remains unidentified.

This sample comprised peripheral blood, obtained on day 0 of AZD1222 vaccination. The V gene is TRBV3-1 (or the pseudogene TRBV3-2), the J gene TRBJ1-5; TRBD1 is a possible D gene (6 bases). The origin of this receptor is an adult in good health. The CDR3 loop is CASSRTGWNQPQHF. The CDR3 DNA reads as TGTGCCAGCAGTCGAACAGGGTGGAATCAGCCCCAGCATTTT.